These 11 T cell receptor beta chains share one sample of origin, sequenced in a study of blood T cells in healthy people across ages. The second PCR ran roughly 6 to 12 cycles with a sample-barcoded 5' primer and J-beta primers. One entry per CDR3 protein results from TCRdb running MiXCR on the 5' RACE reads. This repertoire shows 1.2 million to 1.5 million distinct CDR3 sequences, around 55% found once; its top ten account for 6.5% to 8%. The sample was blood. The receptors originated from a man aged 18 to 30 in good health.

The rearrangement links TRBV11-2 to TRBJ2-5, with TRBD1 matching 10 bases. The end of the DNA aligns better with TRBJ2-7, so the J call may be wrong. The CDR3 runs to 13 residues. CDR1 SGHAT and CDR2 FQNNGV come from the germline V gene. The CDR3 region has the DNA TGTGCCGGGACAGGGGACGTTAACCACGAGCAGTACTTC. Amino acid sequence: CAGTGDVNHEQYF.

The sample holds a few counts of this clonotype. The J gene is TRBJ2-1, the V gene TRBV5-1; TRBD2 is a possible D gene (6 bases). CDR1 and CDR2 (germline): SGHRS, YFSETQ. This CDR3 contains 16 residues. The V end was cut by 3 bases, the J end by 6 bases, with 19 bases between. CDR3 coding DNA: TGCGCCAGCAGCTCGTTAGCGGAAATGGTGGCCAATGAGCAGTTCTTC. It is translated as CASSSLAEMVANEQFF.

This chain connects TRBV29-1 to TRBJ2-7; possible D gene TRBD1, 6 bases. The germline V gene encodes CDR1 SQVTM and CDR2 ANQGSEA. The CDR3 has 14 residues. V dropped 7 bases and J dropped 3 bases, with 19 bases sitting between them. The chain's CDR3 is CSAVGGEGVYEQYF. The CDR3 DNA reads TGCAGCGCCGTCGGAGGAGAGGGGGTCTACGAGCAGTACTTC.

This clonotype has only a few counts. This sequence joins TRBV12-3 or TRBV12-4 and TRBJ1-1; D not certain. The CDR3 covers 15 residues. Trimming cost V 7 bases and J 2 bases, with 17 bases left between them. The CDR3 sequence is CASTTFPRSNTEAFF. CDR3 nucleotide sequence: TGTGCCAGCACCACATTCCCCAGGTCTAACACTGAAGCTTTCTTT.

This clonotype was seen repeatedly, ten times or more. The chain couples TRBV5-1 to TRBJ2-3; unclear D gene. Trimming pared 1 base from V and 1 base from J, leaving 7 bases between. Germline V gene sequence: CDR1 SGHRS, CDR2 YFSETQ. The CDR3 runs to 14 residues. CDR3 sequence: CASSLFPRTDTQYF. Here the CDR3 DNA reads TGCGCCAGCAGCTTGTTTCCCCGCACAGATACGCAGTATTTT.

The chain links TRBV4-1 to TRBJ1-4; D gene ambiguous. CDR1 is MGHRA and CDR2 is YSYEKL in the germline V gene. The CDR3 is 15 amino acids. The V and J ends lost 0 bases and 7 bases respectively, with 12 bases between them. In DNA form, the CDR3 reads TGCGCCAGCAGCCAAGATTGGGGAAGGCCTGAAAAACTGTTTTTT. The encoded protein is CASSQDWGRPEKLFF.

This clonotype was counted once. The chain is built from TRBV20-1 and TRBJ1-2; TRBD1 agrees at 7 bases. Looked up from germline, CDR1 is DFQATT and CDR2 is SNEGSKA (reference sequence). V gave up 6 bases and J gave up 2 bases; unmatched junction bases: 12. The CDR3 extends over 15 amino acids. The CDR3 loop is CSAASPQGGNYGYTF. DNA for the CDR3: TGCAGTGCCGCTTCGCCCCAGGGGGGGAACTATGGCTACACCTTC.

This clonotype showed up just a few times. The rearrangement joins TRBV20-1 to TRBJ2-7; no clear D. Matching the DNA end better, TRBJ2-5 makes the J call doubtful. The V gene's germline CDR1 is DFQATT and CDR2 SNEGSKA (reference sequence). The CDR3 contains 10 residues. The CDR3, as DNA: TGCAGTGCCATGGGGGAGACCCAGTACTTC. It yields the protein CSAMGETQYF.

The CDR3 region has the DNA TGTGCCAGCAGCTCGGGGTGGATCCGGGACAGGCAACCCACAGATACGCAGTATTTT. Translated, it gives CASSSGWIRDRQPTDTQYF. V gene TRBV7-2 combines with J gene TRBJ2-3; 8 bases align to TRBD1. Germline CDR1 is SGHTA and CDR2 is FQGNSA. The ends lost 4 bases at V and 2 bases at J; junction bases unmatched: 17. The CDR3 is 19 residues long.

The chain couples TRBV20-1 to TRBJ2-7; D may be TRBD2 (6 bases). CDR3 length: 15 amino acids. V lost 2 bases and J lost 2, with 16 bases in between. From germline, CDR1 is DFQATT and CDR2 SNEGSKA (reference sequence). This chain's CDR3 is CSARLQSGPTYEQYF. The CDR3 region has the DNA TGCAGTGCTAGACTTCAGAGCGGGCCAACCTACGAGCAGTACTTC.

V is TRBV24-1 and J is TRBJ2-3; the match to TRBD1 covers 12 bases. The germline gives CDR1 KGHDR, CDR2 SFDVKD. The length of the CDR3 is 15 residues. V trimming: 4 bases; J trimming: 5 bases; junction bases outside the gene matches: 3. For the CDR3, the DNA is TGTGCCACCAGTGAGGGGGACAGGGGGCGAGATACGCAGTATTTT. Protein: CATSEGDRGRDTQYF.